The 20 T cell receptor beta chains given below trace back to one sample, sequenced in a study of tumor T cells in aggressive B-cell lymphoma (dated 2017 in TCRdb). Library preparation used the immunoSEQ multiplex PCR assay. TCRdb took this table from immuneACCESS and kept in-frame rearrangements with V and J called. Such tables lack part of the clones; where checked against another copy, unresolved V genes explain under half of the gap, and the rest is unexplained. The sample has some 11,000 clones on record, around 90% of them singletons. The top ten clonotypes cover 2.5% to 3.5% of the sample. The sequenced material came from tumor tissue. These TCRs come from an adult with diffuse large B cell lymphoma.

Only one count was recorded for this clone. The chain couples TRBV7-9 to TRBJ2-5; weak D call: TRBD1 (5 bases). CDR1 and CDR2 from the germline V gene are SEHNR and FQNEAQ (reference sequence). V gave up 5 bases and J gave up 2 bases, with 15 bases separating them. The CDR3 has 15 residues. Written as DNA, the CDR3 is TGTGCCAGCAGCCCACGACAGAACTTGCAAGAGACCCAGTACTTC. Translating gives CASSPRQNLQETQYF.

The chain recombines TRBV4-1 with TRBJ2-7; 11 bases align to TRBD1. J lost 6 bases, V lost 0 bases, and 4 bases had no gene match. The CDR3 covers 15 residues. The germline CDR1 and CDR2 sequences are MGHRA and YSYEKL. CDR3 bases: TGCGCCAGCAGCCAAGACGAGGGACAGGGGGGCGAGCAGTACTTC. This gives the protein CASSQDEGQGGEQYF.

The gene calls are TRBV5-4 and TRBJ2-5; 7 nucleotides align to TRBD2. Trimming removed 0 bases from V and 5 bases from J; junction bases left unmatched: 7. CDR1 and CDR2 from the germline V gene are SGHNT and YYREEE (reference sequence). CDR3 size: 15 residues. DNA of the CDR3: TGTGCCAGCAGCTTGGGTGGCGGGGGAAGGGAGACCCAGTACTTC. Amino acids: CASSLGGGGRETQYF.

This chain connects TRBV2 to TRBJ2-1; 9 bases fit TRBD2. V lost 6 bases, J lost 0 bases, and 3 bases stayed unmatched. The germline CDR1 and CDR2 sequences are SNHLY and FYNNEI. The CDR3 runs to 15 residues. The chain's CDR3 is CASRDSGSSYNEQFF. The CDR3 coding sequence is TGTGCCAGCAGGGATAGCGGGAGCTCCTACAATGAGCAGTTCTTC.

This clone occurred once. The chain combines TRBV9 with TRBJ1-3, with 8 bases that match TRBD1. V trimming: 3 bases; J trimming: 3 bases; junction bases outside the gene matches: 17. Germline assignment: CDR1 SGDLS and CDR2 YYNGEE. CDR3 length equals 19 residues. Written as DNA, the CDR3 is TGTGCCAGCAGCGCCGGGGCCCCTAGACAGGGGTATGGTGGAAACACCATATATTTT. This gives the protein CASSAGAPRQGYGGNTIYF. Supplemented by reference TRBV9 and TRBJ1-3, the full variable domain reads DSGVTQTPKHLITATGQRVTLRCSPRSGDLSVYWYQQSLDQGLQFLIQYYNGEERAKGNILERFSAQQFPDLHSELNLSSLELGDSALYFCASSAGAPRQGYGGNTIYFGEGSWLTVV.

The gene calls are TRBV28 and TRBJ1-1; perhaps TRBD1 as D (5 bases). The CDR3 totals 18 residues. Between the trimmed V and J ends, which lost 4 bases and 0 bases, there was a span of 21 bases. Germline CDR1 MDHEN, CDR2 SYDVKM. CDR3 residues: CASSYLRSRALMNTEAFF. CDR3 nucleotide sequence: TGTGCCAGCAGTTACCTTAGAAGCAGGGCTTTAATGAACACTGAAGCTTTCTTT.

The chain is built from TRBV20-1 and TRBJ2-3; D is undetermined. In germline, CDR1 is DFQATT, CDR2 SNEGSKA (reference sequence). Trimming removed 5 bases at V and 5 bases at J, with 8 bases between. The CDR3 runs 11 residues. As DNA, the CDR3 is TGCAGTGCTGCCCGAGAAGATACGCAGTATTTT. Encoded protein: CSAAREDTQYF.

This clone has just one count. The V gene is TRBV2, the J gene TRBJ2-7, with no clear D. Germline V gene sequence: CDR1 SNHLY, CDR2 FYNNEI. V lost 3 bases, J lost 3 bases, and 9 bases lay in between. The CDR3 totals 13 residues. This CDR3 is CASSDRGNYEQYF. The CDR3 nucleotides are TGTGCCAGCAGTGATCGAGGAAACTACGAGCAGTACTTC.

CDR3 in DNA: TGTGCCAGCAGCTTACAGGGACAGGGGCGGCAGCCCCAGCATTTT. Translated: CASSLQGQGRQPQHF. V and J are TRBV7-2 and TRBJ1-5, with 10 bases fitting TRBD1. V trimming: 2 bases; J trimming: 7 bases; junction bases outside the gene matches: 5. Germline lookup yields CDR1 SGHTA and CDR2 FQGNSA. The CDR3 is made up of 15 amino acids. Complete variable domain (other parts from reference TRBV7-2 and TRBJ1-5): GAGVSQSPSNKVTEKGKDVELRCDPISGHTALYWYRQSLGQGLEFLIYFQGNSAPDKSGLPSDRFSAERTGGSVSTLTIQRTQQEDSAVYLCASSLQGQGRQPQHFGDGTRLSIL.

J is TRBJ1-4 and V is TRBV30; possible D gene TRBD1, 5 bases. The CDR3 covers 13 residues. The germline V gene has CDR1 GTSNPN and CDR2 SVGIG (reference sequence). V gave up 2 bases and J gave up 8 bases, with 12 bases separating them. The CDR3 loop is CAWSRQMREKLFF. DNA of the CDR3: TGTGCCTGGAGTAGACAGATGAGGGAAAAACTGTTTTTT. Full variable domain (remainder filled in from reference TRBV30 and TRBJ1-4): SQTIHQWPATLVQPVGSPLSLECTVEGTSNPNLYWYRQAAGRGLQLLFYSVGIGQISSEVPQNLSASRPQDRQFILSSKKLLLSDSGFYLCAWSRQMREKLFFGSGTQLSVL.

The chain joins TRBV29-1 to TRBJ1-4, with 9 bases aligning to TRBD1. Trimming cost V 7 bases and J 7 bases; bases outside gene matches: 7. This CDR3 is built from 13 residues. CDR1 and CDR2 (germline): SQVTM, ANQGSEA. CDR3 nucleotide sequence: TGCAGCGGTCGACAGGGGGGTACTGAAAAACTGTTTTTT. This translates into CSGRQGGTEKLFF.

Concerning this clone: Other nucleotide sequences from this sample produce the same CDR3. Here the CDR3 DNA reads TGTGCCAGCAGCCCCAGGGTTGCTAATGAAAAACTGTTTTTT. Translated, it gives CASSPRVANEKLFF. The J gene is TRBJ1-4, the V gene TRBV5-8; weak D call: TRBD1 (5 bases). Germline V CDR1 and CDR2: SGHTS, YDEGEE. This CDR3 is 14 amino acids long. V lost 4 bases and J lost 3, with 10 bases in between.

In the case of this clone: Mismatch with germline at one junction end may stem from a read error. The rearrangement joins TRBV6-1 to TRBJ2-2; 11 bases are a match to TRBD2. CDR3 length: 17 amino acids. CDR1 is MNHNS and CDR2 is SASEGT in the germline V gene. CDR3: CAISEARGTSGTGELFF. CDR3 nucleotides: TGTGCCATCAGTGAAGCGAGGGGGACTAGCGGCACCGGGGAGCTGTTTTTT.

The chain recombines TRBV2 with TRBJ1-6, with a tentative D call TRBD1 (6 bases). Germline V gives CDR1 SNHLY, CDR2 FYNNEI. The germline V and J ends were trimmed by 5 bases and 10 bases, with 15 bases remaining between them. There are 14 residues in the CDR3. The CDR3 reads CASSPNRVNSPLHF. The DNA of the CDR3 is TGTGCCAGCAGTCCTAACAGGGTCAACTCACCCCTCCACTTT.

A few counts support this clone. The gene calls are TRBV2 and TRBJ2-3; tentatively, D is TRBD2 (5 bases). Germline CDR1 reads SNHLY; CDR2 reads FYNNEI. The CDR3 runs 14 residues. Trimming left V 6 bases short and J 2 bases short, with 12 bases between. CDR3 sequence (DNA): TGTGCCAGCAGGGTGAGCGGTTTCACAGATACGCAGTATTTT. Its protein product is CASRVSGFTDTQYF. Full variable domain (rest looked up from reference TRBV2 and TRBJ2-3): EPEVTQTPSHQVTQMGQEVILRCVPISNHLYFYWYRQILGQKVEFLVSFYNNEISEKSEIFDDQFSVERPDGSNFTLKIRSTKLEDSAMYFCASRVSGFTDTQYFGPGTRLTVL.

This clone was detected only once. V and J are TRBV7-6 and TRBJ2-7; TRBD2 aligns across 9 bases. The junction had 5 bases not matched to a gene; V was cut back by 0 bases and J by 2 bases. Germline V lookup: CDR1 SGHVS, CDR2 FNYEAQ. The CDR3 extends over 16 amino acids. The DNA for the CDR3 is TGTGCCAGCAGCTTAGCACTAGCGGGCGGAACCTACGAGCAGTACTTC. Translation gives CASSLALAGGTYEQYF.

The genes are TRBV5-1 and TRBJ1-1, with D possibly TRBD1 on 6 matching bases. The CDR3 consists of 17 residues. From germline, CDR1 is SGHRS and CDR2 YFSETQ. V was shortened by 1 base and J by 2 bases, with 18 bases between the two germline ends. The CDR3: CASSLIRPDRLNTEAFF. In DNA form, the CDR3 reads TGCGCCAGCAGCTTGATTCGCCCAGACAGGCTAAACACTGAAGCTTTCTTT.

This clone was observed a single time. The chain recombines TRBV18 with TRBJ1-1; possibly TRBD1 for D (6 bases). The germline V gene has CDR1 KGHSH and CDR2 LQKENI. The CDR3 consists of 15 residues. Trimming pared 3 bases from V and 3 bases from J, leaving 14 bases between. The CDR3 coding sequence is TGTGCCAGCTCACCGGGGGCGGGGGTTGACACTGAAGCTTTCTTT. It is translated as CASSPGAGVDTEAFF.

The chain has TRBV5-1 and TRBJ2-5, with D tentatively TRBD1 (7 bases). V was pared by 0 bases and J by 4 bases, with 16 bases between. Germline V gene data show CDR1 as SGHRS and CDR2 as YFSETQ. This CDR3 region has 16 residues. DNA for the CDR3: TGCGCCAGCAGCTTGGCCTTTGGAGGGGGCAGAGAGACCCAGTACTTC. Translating gives CASSLAFGGGRETQYF. The entire variable domain, with the rest obtained from reference TRBV5-1 and TRBJ2-5, is as follows: KAGVTQTPRYLIKTRGQQVTLSCSPISGHRSVSWYQQTPGQGLQFLFEYFSETQRNKGNFPGRFSGRQFSNSRSEMNVSTLELGDSALYLCASSLAFGGGRETQYFGPGTRLLVL.

The chain uses TRBV5-1 and TRBJ2-1; TRBD2 matches 9 bases. The CDR3 is 15 residues long. Germline values: CDR1 SGHRS, CDR2 YFSETQ. V shed 0 bases, J shed 8 bases, and the junction held 6 bases outside the gene matches. CDR3 region: CASSLGAGGTDEQFF. The CDR3 DNA reads as TGCGCCAGCAGCTTGGGCGCGGGAGGGACGGATGAGCAGTTCTTC. The whole variable domain, remainder taken from reference TRBV5-1 and TRBJ2-1, is KAGVTQTPRYLIKTRGQQVTLSCSPISGHRSVSWYQQTPGQGLQFLFEYFSETQRNKGNFPGRFSGRQFSNSRSEMNVSTLELGDSALYLCASSLGAGGTDEQFFGPGTRLTVL.